The 19 T cell receptor beta chains in this list originate from one sample, sequenced in a study of T cells after posttransplantation cyclophosphamide. The method was immunoSEQ multiplex PCR; TCRdb's version includes in-frame clones alone and lacks a portion of them. The sample lists tens of thousands of clones; 86% were seen once. Busulfan-fludarabine conditioning, marrow transplant, and cyclophosphamide on days +3 and +4 were administered. Material: PBMCs, obtained after allogeneic stem cell transplant with posttransplant cyclophosphamide. All receptors derive from a female patient in her 30s who received an allogeneic stem cell transplant from an unrelated donor, was CMV-positive, and had no GVHD. Some T cells may trace back to the graft donor.

This chain's CDR3 is CASSFAAGVSLAPYEQYF. The CDR3 coding sequence is TGCGCCAGCAGCTTCGCGGCAGGGGTCTCCCTGGCCCCCTACGAGCAGTACTTC. This chain uses TRBV5-1 with TRBJ2-7; D possibly corresponds to TRBD1 (6 bases). This CDR3 comprises 18 residues. The V end was cut by 2 bases, the J end by 2 bases, with 23 bases between. Germline values: CDR1 SGHRS, CDR2 YFSETQ.

J is TRBJ1-2 and V is TRBV5-1; D unclear. CDR3 length equals 14 residues. Per germline, CDR1 SGHRS and CDR2 YFSETQ. The V end lost 2 bases, the J end lost 1 base, and 9 bases lay between the germline ends. The DNA of the CDR3 is TGCGCCAGCAGCTTTCAGACTGATAACTATGGCTACACCTTC. Amino acids: CASSFQTDNYGYTF.

This chain joins TRBV5-1 and TRBJ1-5, with D hard to call. V shed 0 bases and J shed 4 bases, with 11 bases lying between them. The germline CDR1 and CDR2 sequences are SGHRS and YFSETQ. The CDR3 covers 15 residues. This chain's CDR3 is CASSLGTGSNQPQHF. Here the CDR3 DNA reads TGCGCCAGCAGCTTGGGTACCGGGTCGAATCAGCCCCAGCATTTT.

This clone was found once. This sequence joins TRBV30 and TRBJ1-6; D may be TRBD1 (5 bases). V lost 2 bases and J lost 9, with 11 bases in between. Germline V gene data show CDR1 as GTSNPN and CDR2 as SVGIG (reference sequence). The CDR3 contains 13 residues. CDR3 coding DNA: TGTGCCTGGAGTCCCAGGGAAGGTTCACCCCTCCACTTT. Amino acid sequence: CAWSPREGSPLHF.

V usage is TRBV5-1 and J usage is TRBJ1-4; D unclear. The CDR3 consists of 15 residues. Germline values: CDR1 SGHRS, CDR2 YFSETQ. V lost 1 base, J lost 0 bases, and 7 bases lay in between. CDR3 nucleotides: TGCGCCAGCAGCTTGTTGCGGACAACTAATGAAAAACTGTTTTTT. This encodes CASSLLRTTNEKLFF.

The V gene is TRBV14, the J gene TRBJ1-4; 8 bases line up with TRBD1. After removal of 0 bases from V and 8 bases from J, the junction contained 8 bases not matched to a gene. Germline V gene data show CDR1 as SGHDN and CDR2 as FVKESK. The CDR3 runs 16 residues. CDR3 residues: CASSQDRWDRSEKLFF. CDR3 in DNA: TGTGCCAGCAGCCAAGATAGGTGGGACAGGTCCGAAAAACTGTTTTTT.

The CDR3 here is CASSQVDRGHSYEQYF. Written as DNA, the CDR3 is TGTGCCAGCAGCCAAGTAGACAGGGGGCACTCCTACGAGCAGTACTTC. The V gene is TRBV14, the J gene TRBJ2-7; 10 nucleotides line up with TRBD1. Germline V gene data show CDR1 as SGHDN and CDR2 as FVKESK. With V trimmed by 1 base and J by 0 bases, 3 bases remained unmatched. The CDR3 runs to 16 residues.

J is TRBJ2-5 and V is TRBV5-1, with 10 bases lining up with TRBD1. This CDR3 has 16 residues. Germline CDR1 reads SGHRS; CDR2 reads YFSETQ. The ends lost 1 base at V and 5 bases at J; junction bases unmatched: 8. The CDR3 loop reads CASSLNAGQGGETQYF. Here the CDR3 DNA reads TGCGCCAGCAGCTTGAATGCCGGACAGGGGGGGGAGACCCAGTACTTC.

The chain carries TRBV19 and TRBJ2-1, with 11 bases identical to TRBD2. Germline values: CDR1 LNHDA, CDR2 SQIVND (reference sequence). This CDR3 comprises 15 residues. V lost 3 bases and J lost 8; bases outside the gene matches: 6. This chain's CDR3 is CASSIIAGGHYEQFF. DNA for the CDR3: TGTGCCAGTAGTATTATAGCGGGGGGGCACTATGAGCAGTTCTTC.

This clone came up once. The chain has TRBV7-9 and TRBJ2-7; 11 nucleotides match TRBD1. V lost 5 bases, J lost 6 bases, and 3 bases stayed unmatched. Germline loops: CDR1 SEHNR, CDR2 FQNEAQ (reference sequence). There are 13 residues in the CDR3. The CDR3, as DNA: TGTGCCAGCAGCGGACAGGGGGCAGGCGAGCAGTACTTC. Amino acid sequence: CASSGQGAGEQYF.

The chain employs TRBV6-5 and TRBJ1-1; D gene ambiguous. This CDR3 comprises 13 residues. The germline V gene encodes CDR1 MNHEY and CDR2 SVGAGI. V lost 0 bases and J 7 bases, leaving 9 bases between the germline ends. The CDR3 DNA is TGTGCCAGCAGTTACTCAACCGCGCGTGAAGCTTTCTTT. Translating gives CASSYSTAREAFF.

The chain carries TRBV9 and TRBJ2-3; 9 bases are shared with TRBD1. With 3 bases clipped from V and 1 base from J, the junction kept 18 bases outside the gene matches. This CDR3 is built from 20 residues. Germline assignment: CDR1 SGDLS and CDR2 YYNGEE. The CDR3 region is CASSGGVLWDRDVGTDTQYF. The CDR3, as DNA: TGTGCCAGCAGCGGTGGTGTATTATGGGACAGGGATGTCGGCACAGATACGCAGTATTTT. The full variable domain, with the rest looked up from reference TRBV9 and TRBJ2-3, is DSGVTQTPKHLITATGQRVTLRCSPRSGDLSVYWYQQSLDQGLQFLIQYYNGEERAKGNILERFSAQQFPDLHSELNLSSLELGDSALYFCASSGGVLWDRDVGTDTQYFGPGTRLTVL.

V is TRBV25-1 and J is TRBJ2-7; 9 bases map to TRBD1. The CDR3 is made up of 14 amino acids. V shed 3 bases and J 5 bases; nucleotides not matched to a gene: 5. CDR1 is MGHDK, CDR2 SYGVNS, per germline. The CDR3, as DNA: TGTGCCAGCAGTGATTTGACAGGGGGGGACGAGCAGTACTTC. This gives the protein CASSDLTGGDEQYF.

V gene TRBV7-2 combines with J gene TRBJ2-5; D uncertain. The CDR3 is 12 amino acids. Germline V CDR1 and CDR2: SGHTA, FQGNSA. Trimming shortened V by 2 bases and J by 9 bases, and 10 bases separated the two germline ends. The CDR3 DNA is TGTGCCAGCAGCTTACCCCAGGCCTCCCAGTACTTC. This translates into CASSLPQASQYF.

The genes are TRBV5-1 and TRBJ2-3; D not resolved. Germline loops: CDR1 SGHRS, CDR2 YFSETQ. There are 13 residues in the CDR3. V lost 7 bases to trimming and J lost 5 bases, with 14 bases between them. CDR3 DNA sequence: TGCGCCAGCGGCGTGCGGAGAGAAGATACGCAGTATTTT. It codes for CASGVRREDTQYF.

This rearrangement joins TRBV6-5 to TRBJ2-3; tentatively, D is TRBD2 (5 bases). Per the germline V gene, CDR1 is MNHEY and CDR2 is SVGAGI. Trimming took 2 bases from V and 4 from J, leaving 13 bases between them. There are 15 residues in the CDR3. Here the CDR3 DNA reads TGTGCCAGCAGTTACGAGGGAAAGTTGGCAGATACGCAGTATTTT. Protein sequence: CASSYEGKLADTQYF.

The chain carries TRBV18 and TRBJ1-5; a possible D gene is TRBD1 (5 bases). V dropped 2 bases and J dropped 3 bases, with 8 bases sitting between them. Germline values: CDR1 KGHSH, CDR2 LQKENI. The CDR3 is 14 amino acids. The CDR3 loop is CASSPGHPNQPQHF. The CDR3, as DNA: TGTGCCAGCTCACCAGGACACCCCAATCAGCCCCAGCATTTT.

The chain joins TRBV4-2 to TRBJ2-6; D call uncertain. Trimming pared 0 bases from V and 3 bases from J, leaving 12 bases between. The germline CDR1 and CDR2 sequences are LGHNA and YNFKEQ. This CDR3 contains 17 residues. For the CDR3, the DNA is TGTGCCAGCAGCCAAGATCTTCTAACGGTTGGGGCCAACGTCCTGACTTTC. Protein: CASSQDLLTVGANVLTF.

This chain connects TRBV9 to TRBJ1-4, with 10 bases aligning to TRBD1. Trimming at V came to 3 bases and at J to 4 bases, leaving 9 bases not matched to a gene. The germline gives CDR1 SGDLS, CDR2 YYNGEE. The CDR3 has 17 amino acids. Written as DNA, the CDR3 is TGTGCCAGCAGCGAGAGGGACAGGGGCCATTTTAATGAAAAACTGTTTTTT. Its translation is CASSERDRGHFNEKLFF.